This T cell receptor (beta chain) was sequenced during a study of T-cell reconstitution after alpha-beta-depleted transplantation in children. Overall study findings and caveats: Surviving thymic progenitors and recipient T cells were the source of high TCRbeta diversity at day 60 in some patients. The study reportedly traced alpha-beta T cells about two months after transplant to several hundred expanded graft clones. T-cell counts and diversity were attributed mostly to newly produced T cells one year after transplant.

A word on this clonotype: Its antigen is not known.

As it was prepared, the TCRbeta library received unique molecular identifiers. One entry per CDR3 protein, called by TCRdb with MiXCR from the PCR reads. The repertoire includes about 900,000 distinct CDR3 sequences, less than 30% of them detected once, and over 25% sits in the top ten. CDR3 size: 18 residues. V was pared by 0 bases and J by 6 bases, with 20 bases between. Germline-derived CDR1 and CDR2 are SGHAT and FQNNGV. The genes are TRBV11-2 and TRBJ2-2; D unclear. The sample consisted of PBMCs, mostly from graft donor cells, taken 360 days after TCRalphabeta/CD19-depleted stem cell transplant. The sequence was collected from a boy under two years old who had a stem cell transplant for SCID, so the T cells may come from the graft donor. The CDR3 nucleotides read TGTGCCAGCAGCTTAGATCCCAAGCATCGTTCCCCCCCCGGGGAGCTGTTTTTT. Protein sequence: CASSLDPKHRSPPGELFF.